Listed here are 17 T cell receptor beta chains from one sample, sequenced in a study of regulatory T cells in long-lasting Graves disease. Combining iRepertoire HTBI primers with Arm-PCR of CDR3 regions, the authors built TCR beta libraries. TCRdb analysed the multiplex PCR reads with MiXCR anew, one entry per CDR3 protein. The sample comprises around 500,000 distinct CDR3 sequences, about 16% of which are singletons, and about 25% rests with the top ten. Documented time point: newly diagnosed GD, antithyroid drugs for less than 3 months. The TCR library was made from RNA that had been extracted from PBMCs in TRIzol. This sample was also put to use in a study of T cells in Graves' hyperthyroidism and ophthalmopathy.

The material was peripheral blood mononuclear cells (PBMCs), obtained at new diagnosis, from a patient treated with antithyroid drugs. The source of these receptors is a woman aged 40-60 years with Graves disease.

This clonotype was recorded at least ten times. The chain uses TRBV20-1 and TRBJ1-5; weak D call: TRBD1 (5 bases). V lost 3 bases, J lost 2 bases, and 11 bases lay in between. This CDR3 has 14 residues. Germline CDR1 and CDR2: DFQATT and SNEGSKA (reference sequence). CDR3 in DNA: TGCAGTGCTAGTGGGGCAGAAGGCAATCAGCCCCAGCATTTT. Its translation: CSASGAEGNQPQHF.

This clonotype was detected many times. This chain links TRBV28 with TRBJ1-1; no clear D gene. The CDR3 contains 13 residues. Between the trimmed V and J ends, which lost 3 bases and 9 bases, there was a span of 14 bases. Germline V CDR1 and CDR2: MDHEN, SYDVKM. The CDR3 protein is CASSLRTTLQAFF. DNA of the CDR3: TGTGCCAGCAGTTTGCGGACGACACTTCAAGCTTTCTTT.

As concerns this clonotype: A much larger clone is a single base away; this may be a read error. The chain has TRBV28 and TRBJ2-7, with unresolved D. The CDR3 sequence is 12 residues long. CDR1 is MDHEN and CDR2 is SYDVKM in the germline V gene. The CDR3 sequence is CARSLIEAKQYF. In nucleotides, the CDR3 is TGTGCCAGAAGTTTGATCGAGGCGAAGCAGTACTTC.

Turning to this clonotype: This sequence may be a read error, since a much larger clone differs from it by one base. The chain carries TRBV3-1 and TRBJ1-1; D ambiguous. This CDR3 is built from 13 residues. Germline V gene data show CDR1 as LGHDT and CDR2 as YNNKEL (reference sequence). The CDR3 region is CATSKTPETEAFF. CDR3 DNA: TGTGCCACCAGCAAGACACCCGAGACTGAAGCTTTCTTT.

V is TRBV12-5 and J is TRBJ1-6; D uncertain. The V and J ends lost 6 bases and 0 bases respectively, with 6 bases between them. Germline CDR1 reads LGHNT; CDR2 reads FRNRAP. The length of the CDR3 is 14 residues. This CDR3 reads CASGQSSYNSPLHF. The CDR3 DNA is TGTGCTAGTGGCCAGAGCTCCTATAATTCACCCCTCCACTTT.

At least ten counts were recorded for this clonotype. The chain employs TRBV3-1 and TRBJ1-1, with D perhaps matching TRBD1 (6 bases). From germline, CDR1 is LGHDT and CDR2 YNNKEL (reference sequence). This CDR3 spans 14 amino acids. The germline V and J ends were trimmed by 3 bases and 1 base, with 9 bases remaining between them. CDR3 nucleotide sequence: TGTGCCAGCAGCCACGGGACACGGAACACTGAAGCTTTCTTT. Amino acid sequence: CASSHGTRNTEAFF.

The rearrangement links TRBV29-1 to TRBJ1-2; D is perhaps TRBD1 (6 bases). V lost 5 bases to trimming and J lost 3 bases, with 22 bases between them. The CDR3 loop spans 16 amino acids. Germline-derived CDR1 and CDR2 are SQVTM and ANQGSEA. The CDR3 spells CSVFPGRGVPDYGYTF. The CDR3 region has the DNA TGCAGCGTTTTCCCCGGGAGGGGGGTCCCTGACTATGGCTACACCTTC.

In this sample, this clonotype turned up a few times. This sequence may be a read error, since a much larger clone differs from it by one base. DNA for the CDR3: TGTGCCAGCAACCAAGTGTCATTTGAAGCTTTCTTT. Translated, it gives CASNQVSFEAFF. The chain carries TRBV3-1 and TRBJ1-1; D unresolved. The CDR3 is made up of 12 amino acids. Germline V CDR1 and CDR2: LGHDT, YNNKEL (reference sequence).

The chain is built from TRBV7-2 and TRBJ2-2; TRBD1 matches at 7 bases. With V trimmed by 4 bases and J by 0 bases, 5 bases remained unmatched. CDR1 is SGHTA and CDR2 is FQGNSA in the germline V gene. This CDR3 is 16 amino acids long. CDR3 amino acids: CASSSQGLANTGELFF. In DNA form, the CDR3 reads TGTGCCAGCAGCTCACAGGGGCTCGCGAACACCGGGGAGCTGTTTTTT.

This clonotype occurred a few times. The chain has TRBV7-9 and TRBJ2-3; a weak D match, TRBD1 (5 bases). The ends were cut back, 5 bases at V and 0 bases at J, with 15 bases in the middle. This CDR3 has 16 amino acids. Germline V gene sequence: CDR1 SEHNR, CDR2 FQNEAQ (reference sequence). Written as DNA, the CDR3 is TGTGCCAGCAGCCCGCGCCTGACAGCTAGCACAGATACGCAGTATTTT. Its translation: CASSPRLTASTDTQYF.

This clonotype was seen many times. V gene TRBV7-6 combines with J gene TRBJ2-3; D gene uncertain. The germline gives CDR1 SGHVS, CDR2 FNYEAQ. The CDR3 loop spans 14 amino acids. V was shortened by 5 bases and J by 6 bases, with 15 bases between the two germline ends. CDR3 amino acids: CASSPRTIRDTQYF. For the CDR3, the DNA is TGTGCCAGCAGCCCTAGGACCATTCGCGATACGCAGTATTTT.

J is TRBJ2-1 and V is TRBV3-1, with 8 bases matching TRBD2. J gave up 2 bases and V 11 bases, and 11 bases lay outside the gene matches. The germline V gene has CDR1 LGHDT and CDR2 YNNKEL (reference sequence). The CDR3 has 15 amino acids. CDR3 bases: TGTGCCGCGGGCGGGCGGGGGGTCCCCTACAATGAGCAGTTCTTC. It is translated as CAAGGRGVPYNEQFF.

The genes are TRBV29-1 and TRBJ2-7; D is unresolved. This CDR3 is built from 13 residues. The V gene's germline CDR1 is SQVTM and CDR2 ANQGSEA. V lost 8 bases and J 5 bases, leaving 19 bases between the germline ends. The CDR3 DNA reads as TGCAGCATTACCTTGCGAGGCTCTCACGAGCAGTACTTC. It is translated as CSITLRGSHEQYF.

The chain has TRBV27 and TRBJ2-1, with TRBD2 as a possible D gene (5 bases). The CDR3 spans 13 residues. Germline assignment: CDR1 MNHEY and CDR2 SMNVEV (reference sequence). Deletions cut 4 bases from V and 8 bases from J, with 12 bases between. CDR3 amino acids: CASSWGEIDEQFF. CDR3 nucleotides: TGTGCCAGCAGTTGGGGAGAGATCGATGAGCAGTTCTTC.

The chain couples TRBV25-1 to TRBJ1-1, with D maybe TRBD1 (5 bases). The V end lost 9 bases, the J end lost 0 bases, and 14 bases lay between the germline ends. The CDR3 is 14 amino acids. Germline CDR1 and CDR2: MGHDK and SYGVNS. CDR3 protein: CARRRGCLNTEAFF. The CDR3 nucleotides are TGTGCCAGGCGGAGGGGATGCTTGAACACTGAAGCTTTCTTT.

This clonotype was seen ten or more times. This sequence joins TRBV18 and TRBJ2-1, with D perhaps TRBD2 (5 bases). The V gene lost 2 bases and the J gene lost 4 bases, with 15 bases spanning the gap. This CDR3 has 16 residues. The germline CDR1 and CDR2 sequences are KGHSH and LQKENI. CDR3 in DNA: TGTGCCAGCTCACCAAGGAGTCTAGCTGATTACAATGAGCAGTTCTTC. Amino acid sequence: CASSPRSLADYNEQFF.

The chain uses TRBV19 and TRBJ2-2; 8 nucleotides line up with TRBD1. The CDR3 sequence is 15 residues long. Germline trimming cut 5 bases from V and 7 bases from J; bases unmatched to any gene: 9. Germline-derived CDR1 and CDR2 are LNHDA and SQIVND (reference sequence). The CDR3 sequence is CASSATGTGNGELFF. DNA for the CDR3: TGTGCCAGTAGTGCAACCGGGACAGGAAACGGGGAGCTGTTTTTT.